The 7 T cell receptor beta chains below come from one sample, sequenced in a study of vaccination and CD4 T cells after COVID-19. Treatment: roughly ten-day PBMC culture with coronavirus spike peptide pools or control peptides (ViraFEST assay). Cultured CD4+ T cell DNA was sequenced using the Oncomine TCR Beta short-read assay. TCRdb re-called the PCR reads through MiXCR, storing one row per CDR3 protein. The data hold 9,000 to 9,500 distinct CDR3 sequences, with approximately 60% observed a single time. Antigens for these TCRs are unknown. Sample: CD4+ T cells from blood, cultured in vitro. The receptor set was obtained from a human donor who had recovered from COVID-19.

The chain joins TRBV24-1 to TRBJ1-2, with 8 bases matching TRBD1. Germline CDR1 is KGHDR and CDR2 is SFDVKD. Trimming removed 9 bases from V and 6 bases from J; junction bases left unmatched: 5. This CDR3 region has 12 residues. The CDR3 reads CATSTGGNGYTF. The DNA of the CDR3 is TGTGCCACCTCAACAGGGGGAAATGGCTACACCTTC.

The chain recombines TRBV6-2 or TRBV6-3 with TRBJ1-5; 7 bases agree with TRBD1. CDR3 length: 15 residues. Germline CDR1 and CDR2: MNHEY and SVGEGT. With 4 bases clipped from V and 6 bases from J, the junction kept 9 bases outside the gene matches. As DNA, the CDR3 is TGTGCCAGCAGTTCCGTCAACAGGGGTACTCAGCCCCAGCATTTT. The encoded protein is CASSSVNRGTQPQHF.

This chain uses TRBV20-1 with TRBJ2-1, with TRBD2 matching over 8 bases. Per the germline V gene, CDR1 is DFQATT and CDR2 is SNEGSKA (reference sequence). CDR3 length: 16 residues. The V gene end was trimmed by 0 bases and the J gene end by 3 bases; junction bases not matched to a gene: 7. CDR3 coding DNA: TGCAGTGCTAGAGATTTCCGGCTAGCGGGCTACAATGAGCAGTTCTTC. It translates to CSARDFRLAGYNEQFF.

This clonotype was counted a few times. V is TRBV20-1 and J is TRBJ2-2; possible D gene TRBD1, 5 bases. Trimming pared 3 bases from V and 6 bases from J, leaving 11 bases between. Germline loops: CDR1 DFQATT, CDR2 SNEGSKA (reference sequence). The length of the CDR3 is 13 residues. The CDR3 here is CSASGRVSGELFF. The CDR3 DNA reads as TGCAGTGCTAGCGGCAGGGTGTCCGGGGAGCTGTTTTTT.

The chain carries TRBV21-1 and TRBJ2-7. TRBV21-1 is marked as a pseudogene. The CDR3 extends over 15 amino acids. The CDR3 region is CASSKTQQPSYEQYF. CDR3 DNA sequence: TGTGCCAGCAGCAAAACACAGCAGCCCTCCTACGAGCAGTACTTC.

This clonotype has more than one count but fewer than ten. The gene calls are TRBV20-1 and TRBJ2-3; 10 bases map to TRBD2. V lost 3 bases and J lost 2; bases outside the gene matches: 5. Germline V gene lookup returns CDR1 DFQATT and CDR2 SNEGSKA (reference sequence). The length of the CDR3 is 15 residues. The CDR3, as DNA: TGCAGTGCTAGGGATAGCGGGGGGTTCACAGATACGCAGTATTTT. It specifies CSARDSGGFTDTQYF.

This sequence joins TRBV20-1 and TRBJ1-1; D is uncertain. V was pared by 2 bases and J by 1 base, with 11 bases between. CDR1 is DFQATT and CDR2 is SNEGSKA in the germline V gene (reference sequence). This CDR3 has 14 residues. CDR3 sequence reads: CSARSRSANTEAFF. The CDR3, as DNA: TGCAGTGCTAGATCACGGTCTGCGAACACTGAAGCTTTCTTT.